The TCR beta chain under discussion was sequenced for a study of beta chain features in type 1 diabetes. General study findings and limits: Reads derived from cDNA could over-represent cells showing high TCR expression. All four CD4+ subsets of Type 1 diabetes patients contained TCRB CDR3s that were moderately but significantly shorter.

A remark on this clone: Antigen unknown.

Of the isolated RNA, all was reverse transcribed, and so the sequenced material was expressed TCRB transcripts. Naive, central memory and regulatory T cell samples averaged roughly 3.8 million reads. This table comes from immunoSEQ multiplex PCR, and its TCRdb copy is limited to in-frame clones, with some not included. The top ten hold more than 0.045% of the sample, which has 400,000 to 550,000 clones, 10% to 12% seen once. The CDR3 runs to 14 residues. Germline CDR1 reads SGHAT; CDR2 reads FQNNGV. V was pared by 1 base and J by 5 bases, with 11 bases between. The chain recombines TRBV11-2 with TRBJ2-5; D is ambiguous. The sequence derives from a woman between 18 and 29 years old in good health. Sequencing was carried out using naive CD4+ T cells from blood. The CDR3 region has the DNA TGTGCCAGCAGCTTAGCTATAGGCCGGGAGACCCAGTACTTC. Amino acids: CASSLAIGRETQYF.